This T cell receptor (beta chain) was identified in a study of low-dose radiotherapy and immunotherapy resistance in tumors (dated by TCRdb to between 2021 and 2022). The study in broad terms: In Cohort 1, each fraction delivered 0.5 Gy every 2 weeks, and the prescribed total PTV dose was 6.5 Gy. Patients in Cohort 2 were given 1 Gy per fraction every two weeks, for a total of 13 Gy across 26 weeks. Patients were given nivolumab as a 240 mg flat dose every two weeks and ipilimumab at 1 mg/kg every six weeks, with both drugs delivered intravenously. Cyclophosphamide 200 mg/m2 was given intravenously every two weeks, one day before each radiation and immunotherapy administration. Starting on cycle 1 day 1, patients took 300 mg of aspirin by mouth once a day for four cycles. The trial did not randomize participants into treatment groups. The translational analysis covered eight patients: three from the first dose cohort and the first five from the second dose cohort.

Sequencing relied on an Illumina HiSeq 2500. To make first-strand cDNA, Superscript III was used along with a set of TRAV- and TRBV-specific primers so that both the TCRalpha and TCRbeta chains were covered. TCRs were amplified with Phusion for 15 to 25 PCR cycles using a constant-region primer together with the adapter attached to the V primers. The isolated mRNA was amplified using the MessageAmp II aRNA Amplification Kit, with in vitro transcription performed for approximately 15 hours at 37 degrees C. The Dynabeads mRNA DIRECT Purification Kit was used to isolate the mRNA for TCR sequencing. Indexed Illumina adapters were added in a second Phusion PCR of around 27 cycles, and the PCR products were purified with AMPure XP beads. On the study's bioinformatics: Using custom Perl scripts, TCR sequences that encoded the same protein were pooled, out-of-frame sequences were dropped, and the abundance of each clonotype was calculated. TCR sequences supported by only a single read were excluded from analysis. Repertoire metrics included Shannon entropy, Gini index, clonality, richness, and frequency of TCRs shared between repertoires. The public sequencing data were trimmed at Q25 with fastp and processed into clonotypes with MiXCR by TCRdb, which kept only in-frame beta chains. One record per CDR3 amino acid sequence lists the most common genes and DNA. The authors' filters were not applied to this entry. Within this sample are 70,000 to 90,000 distinct CDR3 sequences, with roughly a sixth of them counted one time only. The ten largest clones capture 2.5% to 3% of the sample.

The germline V gene supplies CDR1 SGHRS and CDR2 YFSETQ. The junction shows trimming of 4 bases on V and 10 bases on J, plus 12 bases between the germline ends. The CDR3 runs 13 residues from the cysteine to the phenylalanine. The kept DNA is CDR3 alone, 39 bases in frame from the first base. This clonotype came up many times. The antigen it binds to is not known. Per-base quality was not reported, and no clone a single base away is much larger than it. In light of the paper, this sample's time point label describes: before trial treatment. The donors took part in RACIN, a single-arm, phase I, dose-escalation trial that combined nivolumab, ipilimumab, aspirin, low-dose cyclophosphamide and low-dose radiotherapy. Patients were eligible if they had advanced solid tumors that were TIL-negative.

The receptor was isolated from a male donor with prostate cancer. The sample was PBMCs, taken before treatment. Rearrangement joined TRBV5-1 to TRBJ1-6; the D segment cannot be called with confidence. The CDR3 region reads CASSRREGSPLHF. The nucleotide sequence is TGCGCCAGCAGCCGAAGGGAGGGATCACCCCTCCACTTT.